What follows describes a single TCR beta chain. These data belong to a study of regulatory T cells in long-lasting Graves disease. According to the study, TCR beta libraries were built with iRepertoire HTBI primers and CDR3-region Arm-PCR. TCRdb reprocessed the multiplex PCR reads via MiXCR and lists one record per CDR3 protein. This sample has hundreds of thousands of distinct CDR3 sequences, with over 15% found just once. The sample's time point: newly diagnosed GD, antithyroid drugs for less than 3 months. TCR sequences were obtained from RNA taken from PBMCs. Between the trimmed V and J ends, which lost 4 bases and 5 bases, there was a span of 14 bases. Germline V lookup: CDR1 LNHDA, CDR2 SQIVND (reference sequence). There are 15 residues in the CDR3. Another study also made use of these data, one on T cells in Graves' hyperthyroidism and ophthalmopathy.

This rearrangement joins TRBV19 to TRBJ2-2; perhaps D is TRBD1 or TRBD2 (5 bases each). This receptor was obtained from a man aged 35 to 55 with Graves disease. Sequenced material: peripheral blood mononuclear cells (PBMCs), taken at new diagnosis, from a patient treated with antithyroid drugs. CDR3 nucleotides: TGTGCCAGTAGTAGCGACGGATGGGGGACCGGGGAGCTGTTTTTT. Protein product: CASSSDGWGTGELFF.